Listed here is a single T cell receptor (beta chain). The antigen is undetermined. This record comes from a study of blood T cells in healthy people across ages. Study-wide findings and caveats: Relative to aged donors, long-lived donors carried more naive CD4+ cells and displayed higher diversity.

The CDR3 is made up of 19 amino acids. With 0 bases removed from V and 4 bases from J, the gap between germline ends came to 25 bases. Sample-barcoded 5' priming and a J-beta primer mix drove a second PCR of 7 to 11 cycles. TCRdb analysed the 5' RACE reads with MiXCR anew, one entry per CDR3 protein. This table holds about 770,000 distinct CDR3 sequences, roughly 44% found once. The V and J genes are TRBV12-3 or TRBV12-4 and TRBJ2-7; TRBD1 might be the D (6 bases). The sequencing input was blood. The source is a man aged 55 to 69 in good health. The CDR3 coding sequence is TGTGCCAGCAGTTTAGCCATTGGGAACCCTCAGGGGCCCTCTTACGAGCAGTACTTC. Translating gives CASSLAIGNPQGPSYEQYF.